Listed here are 26 T cell receptor beta chains from one sample, sequenced in a study of blood T cell repertoires in COVID-19. Profiled with immunoSEQ multiplex PCR; TCRdb holds only in-frame clones, not every one. The data contain about 100,000 clones, about 84% of them singletons. Source material: peripheral blood. The receptors here all came from a human donor in a cohort sampled during active COVID-19.

This chain links TRBV15 with TRBJ2-1; 14 positions match TRBD2. Per the germline V gene, CDR1 is LNHNV and CDR2 is YYDKDF (reference sequence). The length of the CDR3 is 20 residues. J gave up 7 bases and V 3 bases, and 17 bases lay outside the gene matches. The CDR3 protein is CATSSGGLAGGWRMRNEQFF. CDR3 DNA sequence: TGTGCCACCAGCAGTGGCGGACTAGCGGGGGGTTGGCGTATGCGAAATGAGCAGTTCTTC.

The genes are TRBV19 and TRBJ2-7, with TRBD1 matching over 11 bases. Germline values: CDR1 LNHDA, CDR2 SQIVND (reference sequence). The CDR3 is 16 amino acids. The J segment lost 1 base and the V segment lost 5 bases, leaving 7 bases of the junction unmatched. The CDR3 reads CASSPRGTGGSYEQYF. Written as DNA, the CDR3 is TGTGCCAGTAGTCCCCGAGGGACAGGGGGGTCCTACGAGCAGTACTTC.

This clone appeared once. Here the CDR3 DNA reads TGTGCCAGCAGCTTAGGTTCAGCGCCTTTGCACAATGAGCAGTTCTTC. Residues: CASSLGSAPLHNEQFF. The V and J genes are TRBV7-9 and TRBJ2-1, with unresolved D. Trimming removed 1 base from V and 5 bases from J, with 15 bases in between. This CDR3 has 16 amino acids. CDR1 is SEHNR and CDR2 is FQNEAQ in the germline V gene (reference sequence).

This clone showed up just once. The gene calls are TRBV7-8 and TRBJ2-1, with TRBD1 matching over 7 bases. V was clipped by 6 bases and J by 2 bases; unmatched bases: 10. CDR1 SGHVS and CDR2 FQNEAQ come from the germline V gene. The CDR3 is 16 amino acids. CDR3 protein: CASSRAGGSTYNEQFF. In DNA form, the CDR3 reads TGTGCCAGCAGTCGTGCAGGGGGTTCGACCTACAATGAGCAGTTCTTC.

The gene calls are TRBV14 and TRBJ1-4; possibly TRBD1 for D (6 bases). From germline, CDR1 is SGHDN and CDR2 FVKESK. V was pared by 0 bases and J by 7 bases, with 12 bases between. The CDR3 runs 15 residues. CDR3 loop: CASSQDTGGGEKLFF. The DNA of the CDR3 is TGTGCCAGCAGCCAAGATACTGGGGGCGGTGAAAAACTGTTTTTT. Full variable domain (rest looked up from reference TRBV14 and TRBJ1-4): EAGVTQFPSHSVIEKGQTVTLRCDPISGHDNLYWYRRVMGKEIKFLLHFVKESKQDESGMPNNRFLAERTGGTYSTLKVQPAELEDSGVYFCASSQDTGGGEKLFFGSGTQLSVL.

V and J are TRBV30 and TRBJ2-7; TRBD1 aligns across 8 bases. V lost 4 bases and J lost 0; bases outside the gene matches: 14. This CDR3 has 17 amino acids. The germline CDR1 and CDR2 sequences are GTSNPN and SVGIG (reference sequence). CDR3 in amino acids: CAWMGPGGPGSSYEQYF. CDR3 coding DNA: TGTGCCTGGATGGGGCCAGGGGGCCCAGGGAGCTCCTACGAGCAGTACTTC.

This clone has just a few counts. This sequence joins TRBV19 and TRBJ2-1; 10 bases agree with TRBD1. From germline, CDR1 is LNHDA and CDR2 SQIVND (reference sequence). The CDR3 loop spans 15 amino acids. Trimming removed 5 bases from V and 5 bases from J; junction bases left unmatched: 6. CDR3 sequence reads: CASSSPGQGHNEQFF. DNA of the CDR3: TGTGCCAGTAGTTCACCGGGACAGGGGCACAATGAGCAGTTCTTC.

The chain recombines TRBV6-5 with TRBJ2-2; weak D call: TRBD2 (6 bases). Trimming shortened V by 0 bases and J by 6 bases, and 14 bases separated the two germline ends. CDR1 and CDR2 (germline): MNHEY, SVGAGI. The CDR3 spans 16 residues. CDR3 bases: TGTGCCAGCAGTTACTCTCGACCCCCGGGGGCCGGGGAGCTGTTTTTT. Protein product: CASSYSRPPGAGELFF.

The rearrangement joins TRBV15 to TRBJ2-7; tentative D call: TRBD1 (5 bases). CDR1 LNHNV and CDR2 YYDKDF come from the germline V gene (reference sequence). Trimming took 4 bases from V and 7 from J, leaving 11 bases between them. The CDR3 length is 12 residues. CDR3 sequence: CATSIQKGEQYF. The DNA of the CDR3 is TGTGCCACCAGCATTCAAAAGGGGGAGCAGTACTTC.

V is TRBV10-3 and J is TRBJ2-1; TRBD1 aligns across 9 bases. This CDR3 comprises 16 residues. Germline CDR1 is ENHRY and CDR2 is SYGVKD. With 0 bases clipped from V and 12 bases from J, the junction kept 12 bases outside the gene matches. The CDR3 DNA sequence: TGTGCCATCAGTGAGTCCTCCGGGACAGGGACGATACGGCAGTTCTTC. It specifies CAISESSGTGTIRQFF.

The chain is built from TRBV29-1 and TRBJ1-1, with 7 nucleotides matching TRBD1. The germline CDR1 and CDR2 sequences are SQVTM and ANQGSEA. The CDR3 sequence is 13 residues long. The V gene end was trimmed by 7 bases and the J gene end by 10 bases; junction bases not matched to a gene: 15. CDR3 DNA: TGCAGCGGTGTTTTACAGGGGATCCCCGTAGCTTTCTTT. Its protein is CSGVLQGIPVAFF.

This clone appeared a single time. This chain joins TRBV28 and TRBJ1-1, with D possibly matching TRBD1 (5 bases). With 2 bases removed from V and 5 bases from J, the gap between germline ends came to 15 bases. The CDR3 runs 15 residues. Looked up from germline, CDR1 is MDHEN and CDR2 is SYDVKM. CDR3 protein: CASSLASSGGTEAFF. CDR3 DNA sequence: TGTGCCAGCAGTTTAGCGTCTTCGGGGGGGACTGAAGCTTTCTTT.

V usage is TRBV30 and J usage is TRBJ1-1; D gene ambiguous. CDR1 is GTSNPN and CDR2 is SVGIG in the germline V gene (reference sequence). Trimming cost V 0 bases and J 0 bases, with 5 bases left between them. This CDR3 is built from 13 residues. The DNA of the CDR3 is TGTGCCTGGAGTGTACTTATGAACACTGAAGCTTTCTTT. This encodes CAWSVLMNTEAFF.

The chain combines TRBV5-1 with TRBJ2-7; D remains unclear. The CDR3 spans 13 residues. The germline V gene encodes CDR1 SGHRS and CDR2 YFSETQ. The germline V and J ends were trimmed by 5 bases and 0 bases, with 9 bases remaining between them. The DNA for the CDR3 is TGCGCCAGCAGTTCCGTGAGCTCCTACGAGCAGTACTTC. Its protein product is CASSSVSSYEQYF.

This clone was observed a few times. J is TRBJ2-7 and V is TRBV11-3; perhaps TRBD1 as D (6 bases). Germline V gene sequence: CDR1 SGHNT, CDR2 YENEEA. Trimming removed 5 bases from V and 6 bases from J, with 11 bases in between. The CDR3 has 12 amino acids. CDR3 in DNA: TGTGCCAGCAGCCTCGGACAGAGCGAGCAGTACTTC. Translating it yields CASSLGQSEQYF.

The gene calls are TRBV18 and TRBJ2-7; D is possibly TRBD1 (5 bases). This CDR3 contains 14 residues. Trimming left V 4 bases short and J 0 bases short, with 10 bases between. Germline loops: CDR1 KGHSH, CDR2 LQKENI. CDR3 protein: CASSLPTVSYEQYF. The CDR3 DNA follows: TGTGCCAGCTCACTCCCGACAGTCTCCTACGAGCAGTACTTC.

Many counts were recorded for this clone. The chain is built from TRBV16 and TRBJ1-6, with TRBD1 identical over 8 bases. This CDR3 has 14 residues. The junction had 8 bases not matched to a gene; V was cut back by 7 bases and J by 9 bases. Germline values: CDR1 KGHSY, CDR2 FQNENV. For the CDR3, the DNA is TGTGCCAGCAACCAGGGGACAGGCTTTTCACCCCTCCACTTT. This translates into CASNQGTGFSPLHF.

The rearrangement uses TRBV5-6 and TRBJ1-3, with no clear D. CDR1 is SGHDT and CDR2 is YYEEEE in the germline V gene. V shed 2 bases and J shed 0 bases, with 3 bases lying between them. The CDR3 runs 13 residues. The chain's CDR3 is CASSFRSGNTIYF. As DNA, the CDR3 is TGTGCCAGCAGCTTCCGCTCTGGAAACACCATATATTTT.

This chain uses TRBV7-9 with TRBJ1-2, with 10 bases matching TRBD1. Losses at the gene ends were 5 bases for V and 6 bases for J; bases not matched to a gene: 9. The CDR3 is made up of 15 amino acids. The germline V gene encodes CDR1 SEHNR and CDR2 FQNEAQ (reference sequence). CDR3 amino acids: CASSPPGQGSHGYTF. The CDR3 DNA sequence: TGTGCCAGCAGCCCCCCGGGACAGGGGTCTCATGGCTACACCTTC.

The chain recombines TRBV7-2 with TRBJ2-1; D perhaps matches TRBD2 (5 bases). Germline V gene data show CDR1 as SGHTA and CDR2 as FQGNSA. V gave up 3 bases and J gave up 9 bases, with 12 bases separating them. The length of the CDR3 is 13 residues. CDR3 sequence (DNA): TGTGCCAGCAGCTTGGAACTAGTTACTGAGCAGTTCTTC. Its protein is CASSLELVTEQFF.

The V and J genes are TRBV5-1 and TRBJ2-7; TRBD1 might be the D (6 bases). This CDR3 is 16 amino acids long. Trimming pared 0 bases from V and 0 bases from J, leaving 13 bases between. From germline, CDR1 is SGHRS and CDR2 YFSETQ. CDR3 in amino acids: CASSLVGTSRSYEQYF. In DNA form, the CDR3 reads TGCGCCAGCAGCTTGGTCGGGACATCTCGCTCCTACGAGCAGTACTTC.

V gene TRBV7-8 combines with J gene TRBJ2-1, with D tentatively TRBD2 (5 bases). CDR1 and CDR2 (germline): SGHVS, FQNEAQ. The CDR3 covers 16 residues. V was pared by 8 bases and J by 2 bases, with 19 bases between. CDR3 region: CASATPERSTYNEQFF. The CDR3 DNA reads TGTGCCAGCGCCACTCCGGAGCGGAGTACCTACAATGAGCAGTTCTTC.

This sequence joins TRBV7-8 and TRBJ1-6, with 8 bases aligning to TRBD1. V lost 4 bases, J lost 7 bases, and 3 bases stayed unmatched. Germline V lookup: CDR1 SGHVS, CDR2 FQNEAQ. CDR3 length: 14 amino acids. CDR3 nucleotide sequence: TGTGCCAGCAGCTGGACAGGGCCGAATTCACCCCTCCACTTT. It yields the protein CASSWTGPNSPLHF.

This chain connects TRBV6-2 or TRBV6-3 to TRBJ1-4, with D possibly TRBD1 on 5 matching bases. Germline CDR1 MNHEY, CDR2 SVGEGT. V was clipped by 0 bases and J by 0 bases, with 17 bases between them. This CDR3 spans 19 amino acids. Written as DNA, the CDR3 is TGTGCCAGCAGTTACTCAACGACAGACCTCTATGCAACTAATGAAAAACTGTTTTTT. This codes for CASSYSTTDLYATNEKLFF.

The V call is TRBV2, the J call TRBJ2-3; possibly TRBD1 for D (6 bases). V shed 8 bases and J shed 0 bases, with 12 bases lying between them. The CDR3 contains 14 residues. CDR1 and CDR2 from the germline V gene are SNHLY and FYNNEI. For the CDR3, the DNA is TGTGCCAGCCATGACAGGCAAAGCACAGATACGCAGTATTTT. Translated: CASHDRQSTDTQYF.

This rearrangement joins TRBV6-1 to TRBJ2-7; unclear D gene. The CDR3 sequence is 13 residues long. Germline lookup yields CDR1 MNHNS and CDR2 SASEGT. V shed 1 base and J shed 6 bases, with 10 bases lying between them. The CDR3 is CASSEVRRGEQYF. The DNA of the CDR3 is TGTGCCAGCAGTGAAGTACGGCGAGGCGAGCAGTACTTC.